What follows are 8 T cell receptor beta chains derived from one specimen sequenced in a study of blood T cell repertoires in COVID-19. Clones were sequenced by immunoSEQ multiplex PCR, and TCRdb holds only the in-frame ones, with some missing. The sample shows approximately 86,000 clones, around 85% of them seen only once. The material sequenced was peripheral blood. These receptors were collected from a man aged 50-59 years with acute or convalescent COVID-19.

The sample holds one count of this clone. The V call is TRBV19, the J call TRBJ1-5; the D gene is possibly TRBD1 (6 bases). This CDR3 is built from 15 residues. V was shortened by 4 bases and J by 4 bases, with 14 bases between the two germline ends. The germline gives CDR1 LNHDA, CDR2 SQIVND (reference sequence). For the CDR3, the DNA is TGTGCCAGTAGTAGAACTTTGACAGGAAATCAGCCCCAGCATTTT. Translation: CASSRTLTGNQPQHF.

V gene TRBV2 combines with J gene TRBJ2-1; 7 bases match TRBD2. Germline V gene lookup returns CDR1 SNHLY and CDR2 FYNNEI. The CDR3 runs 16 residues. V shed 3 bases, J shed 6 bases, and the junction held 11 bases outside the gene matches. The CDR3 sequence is CASSEGGRTMSNEQFF. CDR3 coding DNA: TGTGCCAGCAGTGAGGGAGGGCGCACTATGAGCAATGAGCAGTTCTTC.

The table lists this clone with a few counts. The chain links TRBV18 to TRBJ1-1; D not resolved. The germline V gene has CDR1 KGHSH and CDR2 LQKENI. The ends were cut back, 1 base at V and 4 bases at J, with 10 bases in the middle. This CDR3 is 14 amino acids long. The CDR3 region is CASSPLERVTEAFF. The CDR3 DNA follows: TGTGCCAGCTCACCACTAGAGAGAGTCACTGAAGCTTTCTTT.

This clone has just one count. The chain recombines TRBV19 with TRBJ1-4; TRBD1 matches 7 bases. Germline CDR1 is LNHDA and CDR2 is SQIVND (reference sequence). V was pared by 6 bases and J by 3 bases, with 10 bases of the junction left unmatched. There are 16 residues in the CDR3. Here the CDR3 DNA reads TGTGCCAGTAGCCCCCCAGGGACAGTGGCTAATGAAAAACTGTTTTTT. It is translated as CASSPPGTVANEKLFF.

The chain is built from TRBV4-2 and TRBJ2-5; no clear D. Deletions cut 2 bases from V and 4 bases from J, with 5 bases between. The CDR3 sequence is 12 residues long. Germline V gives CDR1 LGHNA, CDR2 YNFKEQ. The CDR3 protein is CASSQTGETQYF. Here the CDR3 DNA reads TGTGCCAGCAGCCAAACGGGAGAGACCCAGTACTTC.

CDR3 sequence reads: CASSLTSGRAEGTDTQYF. CDR3 in DNA: TGTGCCAGCAGCTTGACTAGCGGGAGGGCCGAGGGCACAGATACGCAGTATTTT. This chain links TRBV5-8 with TRBJ2-3; TRBD2 agrees at 13 bases. Germline CDR1 and CDR2: SGHTS and YDEGEE. The CDR3 has 18 amino acids. V shed 1 base and J 1 base; nucleotides not matched to a gene: 6.

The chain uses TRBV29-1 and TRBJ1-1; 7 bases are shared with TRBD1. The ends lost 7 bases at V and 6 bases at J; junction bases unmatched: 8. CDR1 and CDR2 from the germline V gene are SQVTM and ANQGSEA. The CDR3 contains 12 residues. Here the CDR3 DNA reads TGCAGCGGGGAGACAGGGAGCCCTGAAGCTTTCTTT. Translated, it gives CSGETGSPEAFF. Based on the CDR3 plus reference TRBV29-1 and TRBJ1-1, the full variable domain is SAVISQKPSRDICQRGTSLTIQCQVDSQVTMMFWYRQQPGQSLTLIATANQGSEATYESGFVIDKFPISRPNLTFSTLTVSNMSPEDSSIYLCSGETGSPEAFFGQGTRLTVV.

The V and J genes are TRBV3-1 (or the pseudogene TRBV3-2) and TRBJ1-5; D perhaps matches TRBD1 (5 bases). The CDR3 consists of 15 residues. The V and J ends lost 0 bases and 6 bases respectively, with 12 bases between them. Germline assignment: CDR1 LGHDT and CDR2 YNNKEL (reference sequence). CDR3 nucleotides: TGTGCCAGCAGCCAAGATAGCGGGGCCGGTCAGCCCCAGCATTTT. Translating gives CASSQDSGAGQPQHF.